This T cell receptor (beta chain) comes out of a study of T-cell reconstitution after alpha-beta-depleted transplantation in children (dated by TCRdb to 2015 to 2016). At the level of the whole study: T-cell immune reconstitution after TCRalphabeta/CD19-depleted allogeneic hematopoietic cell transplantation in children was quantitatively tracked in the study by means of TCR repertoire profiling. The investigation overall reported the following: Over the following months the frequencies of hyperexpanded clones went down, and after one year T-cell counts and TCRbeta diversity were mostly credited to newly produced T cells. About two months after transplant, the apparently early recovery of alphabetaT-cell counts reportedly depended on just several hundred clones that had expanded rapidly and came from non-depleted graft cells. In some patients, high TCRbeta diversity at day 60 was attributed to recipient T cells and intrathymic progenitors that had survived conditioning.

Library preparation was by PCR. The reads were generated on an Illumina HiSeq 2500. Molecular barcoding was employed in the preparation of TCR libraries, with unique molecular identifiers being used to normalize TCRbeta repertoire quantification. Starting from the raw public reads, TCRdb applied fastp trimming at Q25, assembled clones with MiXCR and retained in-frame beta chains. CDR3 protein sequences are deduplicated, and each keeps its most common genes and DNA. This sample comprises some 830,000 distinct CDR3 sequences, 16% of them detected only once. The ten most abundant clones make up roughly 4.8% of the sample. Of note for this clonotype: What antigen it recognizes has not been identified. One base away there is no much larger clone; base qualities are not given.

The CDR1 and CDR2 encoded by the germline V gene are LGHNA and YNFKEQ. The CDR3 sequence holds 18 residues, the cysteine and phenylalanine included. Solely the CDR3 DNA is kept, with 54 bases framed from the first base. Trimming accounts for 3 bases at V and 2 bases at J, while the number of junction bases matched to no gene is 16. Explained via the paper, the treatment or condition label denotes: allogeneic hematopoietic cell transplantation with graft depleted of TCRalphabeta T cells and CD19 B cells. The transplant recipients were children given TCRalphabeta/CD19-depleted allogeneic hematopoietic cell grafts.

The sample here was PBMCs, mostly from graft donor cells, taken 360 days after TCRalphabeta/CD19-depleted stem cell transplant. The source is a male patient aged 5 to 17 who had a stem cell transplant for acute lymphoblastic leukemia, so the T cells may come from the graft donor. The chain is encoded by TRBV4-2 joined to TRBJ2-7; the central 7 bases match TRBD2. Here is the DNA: TGTGCCAGCAGCCACCCTTTTAAAGCGGGACCAGGCCCCTACGAGCAGTACTTC. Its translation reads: CASSHPFKAGPGPYEQYF.